Shown below are 32 T cell receptor beta chains from a single sample sequenced in a study of cytotoxic CD8 clonotypes in ibrutinib-treated CLL. Measured with immunoSEQ multiplex PCR; TCRdb has only the in-frame clones, and not every one. The sample shows 130,000 or so clones, approximately 75% of them seen only once. The specimen comprised PBMCs, sampled after 12 months of ibrutinib treatment. The receptors come from a human donor with chronic lymphocytic leukemia.

The chain combines TRBV7-9 with TRBJ2-5, with D possibly being TRBD1 or TRBD2 (5 bases each). The V end lost 5 bases, the J end lost 3 bases, and 16 bases lay between the germline ends. The CDR3 extends over 15 amino acids. CDR1 and CDR2 from the germline V gene are SEHNR and FQNEAQ (reference sequence). CDR3 nucleotide sequence: TGTGCCAGCAGCGTCGGCAGGGAGATGGAAGAGACCCAGTACTTC. Translation: CASSVGREMEETQYF.

The chain carries TRBV7-6 and TRBJ1-4, with D unresolved. Germline V gene sequence: CDR1 SGHVS, CDR2 FNYEAQ. The CDR3 loop spans 12 amino acids. The ends were cut back, 5 bases at V and 7 bases at J, with 8 bases in the middle. CDR3 coding DNA: TGTGCCAGCAGCCCCCTGGGTGAAAAACTGTTTTTT. It codes for CASSPLGEKLFF.

A single count supports this clone. The rearrangement uses TRBV28 and TRBJ2-3, with a tentative D call TRBD2 (6 bases). V lost 5 bases and J lost 4, with 16 bases in between. CDR1 and CDR2 from the germline V gene are MDHEN and SYDVKM. The CDR3 length is 15 residues. The CDR3 sequence: CASSTETRGADTQYF. CDR3 sequence (DNA): TGTGCCAGCAGTACCGAGACTAGGGGCGCAGATACGCAGTATTTT.

The CDR3 reads CASSGDRVNDEQYF. For the CDR3, the DNA is TGTGCCAGCAGCGGAGACAGGGTGAATGACGAGCAGTACTTC. The rearrangement uses TRBV7-9 and TRBJ2-7, with 7 nucleotides matching TRBD1. CDR3 length: 14 amino acids. Germline-derived CDR1 and CDR2 are SEHNR and FQNEAQ (reference sequence). V trimming: 5 bases; J trimming: 5 bases; junction bases outside the gene matches: 9.

The chain recombines TRBV7-2 with TRBJ2-1; 7 nucleotides align to TRBD2. The germline gives CDR1 SGHTA, CDR2 FQGNSA. Trimming removed 0 bases from V and 9 bases from J; junction bases left unmatched: 5. This CDR3 is 14 amino acids long. This CDR3 is CASSLASGLGEQFF. The CDR3 nucleotides are TGTGCCAGCAGCTTAGCTAGCGGGTTGGGTGAGCAGTTCTTC.

The DNA of the CDR3 is TGTGCCAGTAGTTGGACCGGGACAGCCTACGAGCAGTACTTC. Its protein is CASSWTGTAYEQYF. V usage is TRBV19 and J usage is TRBJ2-7; 7 bases map to TRBD1. Germline lookup yields CDR1 LNHDA and CDR2 SQIVND (reference sequence). After removal of 5 bases from V and 2 bases from J, the junction contained 6 bases not matched to a gene. The CDR3 sequence is 14 residues long.

This chain connects TRBV7-6 to TRBJ2-2; tentatively, D is TRBD1 (6 bases). The germline CDR1 and CDR2 sequences are SGHVS and FNYEAQ. This CDR3 is 14 amino acids long. The germline V and J ends were trimmed by 5 bases and 4 bases, with 11 bases remaining between them. The CDR3 region has the DNA TGTGCCAGCAGCATACAGGGACGCACCGGGGAGCTGTTTTTT. This codes for CASSIQGRTGELFF.

The J gene is TRBJ2-2, the V gene TRBV2, with a tentative D call TRBD1 (5 bases). The CDR3 has 19 residues. Trimming removed 4 bases from V and 5 bases from J, with 26 bases in between. Germline values: CDR1 SNHLY, CDR2 FYNNEI. The DNA of the CDR3 is TGTGCCAGCAGTGTCGATTCCCCGGACACAGTAAGTAGGACCGGGGAGCTGTTTTTT. It is translated as CASSVDSPDTVSRTGELFF.

CDR3 coding DNA: TGTGCCAGCACCTCGGAGGCCTGGTATGGCTACACCTTC. Its protein product is CASTSEAWYGYTF. The V gene is TRBV2, the J gene TRBJ1-2; D remains unclear. Looked up from germline, CDR1 is SNHLY and CDR2 is FYNNEI. Trimming removed 7 bases at V and 5 bases at J, with 14 bases between. The CDR3 is 13 residues long.

V usage is TRBV20-1 and J usage is TRBJ2-7; D is uncertain. V was pared by 2 bases and J by 1 base, with 3 bases between. Germline V gives CDR1 DFQATT, CDR2 SNEGSKA (reference sequence). The CDR3 contains 11 residues. CDR3 in amino acids: CSARRSYEQYF. The CDR3 DNA reads TGCAGTGCTAGACGTTCCTACGAGCAGTACTTC.

This clone occurred a few times. The J gene is TRBJ1-4, the V gene TRBV2; no clear D. CDR1 and CDR2 (germline): SNHLY, FYNNEI. V was shortened by 4 bases and J by 5 bases, with 11 bases between the two germline ends. The CDR3 is 14 amino acids. The DNA of the CDR3 is TGTGCCAGCAGTGCGCACAGTATAAATGAAAAACTGTTTTTT. Encoded protein: CASSAHSINEKLFF. Together with reference TRBV2 and TRBJ1-4, the CDR3 gives the full variable domain: EPEVTQTPSHQVTQMGQEVILRCVPISNHLYFYWYRQILGQKVEFLVSFYNNEISEKSEIFDDQFSVERPDGSNFTLKIRSTKLEDSAMYFCASSAHSINEKLFFGSGTQLSVL.

This chain links TRBV5-1 with TRBJ2-3, with D unresolved. CDR1 and CDR2 (germline): SGHRS, YFSETQ. Trimming removed 4 bases at V and 1 base at J, with 16 bases between. The CDR3 covers 16 residues. CDR3: CASSPVRLLGTDTQYF. The CDR3 DNA follows: TGCGCCAGCAGCCCGGTCCGACTCTTGGGCACAGATACGCAGTATTTT.

The CDR3 reads CAWSPGQGAGEQFF. The DNA for the CDR3 is TGTGCCTGGAGTCCGGGACAGGGGGCGGGTGAGCAGTTCTTC. The rearrangement uses TRBV30 and TRBJ2-1; TRBD1 agrees at 12 bases. The CDR3 has 14 amino acids. Germline V lookup: CDR1 GTSNPN, CDR2 SVGIG (reference sequence). J gave up 9 bases and V 2 bases, and 5 bases lay outside the gene matches.

The rearrangement links TRBV25-1 to TRBJ2-3, with TRBD1 identical over 8 bases. V was clipped by 4 bases and J by 1 base; unmatched bases: 10. The CDR3 loop spans 17 amino acids. CDR1 and CDR2 (germline): MGHDK, SYGVNS. CDR3 sequence (DNA): TGTGCCAGCAGTGCAACCCCCGGACAGGGTGGCACAGATACGCAGTATTTT. Protein product: CASSATPGQGGTDTQYF.

J is TRBJ1-2 and V is TRBV5-1, with TRBD1 matching over 8 bases. The germline gives CDR1 SGHRS, CDR2 YFSETQ. The V gene end was trimmed by 0 bases and the J gene end by 8 bases; junction bases not matched to a gene: 9. The CDR3 totals 15 residues. The CDR3 region has the DNA TGCGCCAGCAGCTTGGTTGGGACAGGAGACAACGGCTACACCTTC. Translation: CASSLVGTGDNGYTF.

This sequence joins TRBV19 and TRBJ1-5, with D unclear. The CDR3 covers 13 residues. The germline V gene has CDR1 LNHDA and CDR2 SQIVND (reference sequence). V shed 5 bases and J shed 3 bases, with 8 bases lying between them. The CDR3, as DNA: TGTGCCAGTAGTCGGGAGATCAATCAGCCCCAGCATTTT. Amino acids: CASSREINQPQHF.

Note on this clone: The junction and the germline gene differ at one end; a read error may be behind it. The CDR3 DNA follows: TGCGCCAGCAGCCAAGTCTTGTCAGGGACGGAGACCCAGTACTTC. This codes for CASSQVLSGTETQYF. The chain has TRBV5-5 and TRBJ2-5; possibly TRBD1 or TRBD2 for D (5 bases each). The CDR3 contains 15 residues. Per the germline V gene, CDR1 is SGHKS and CDR2 is YYEKEE (reference sequence).

The chain employs TRBV5-1 and TRBJ1-1; D gene uncertain. The CDR3 extends over 16 amino acids. Trimming pared 0 bases from V and 0 bases from J, leaving 12 bases between. Germline V gene lookup returns CDR1 SGHRS and CDR2 YFSETQ. CDR3 protein: CASSLGGYHMNTEAFF. The CDR3 region has the DNA TGCGCCAGCAGCTTGGGAGGGTATCACATGAACACTGAAGCTTTCTTT.

The chain has TRBV27 and TRBJ2-7; TRBD2 might be the D (5 bases). Between the trimmed V and J ends, which lost 6 bases and 2 bases, there was a span of 11 bases. Germline V gives CDR1 MNHEY, CDR2 SMNVEV (reference sequence). The length of the CDR3 is 13 residues. CDR3 residues: CASRLASTYEQYF. Here the CDR3 DNA reads TGTGCCAGCAGGCTAGCTTCTACCTACGAGCAGTACTTC.

The chain carries TRBV7-6 and TRBJ2-5; D not resolved. V lost 2 bases and J 2 bases, leaving 12 bases between the germline ends. Germline V gene lookup returns CDR1 SGHVS and CDR2 FNYEAQ. The CDR3 is 15 amino acids. CDR3 region: CASSLINGVQETQYF. For the CDR3, the DNA is TGTGCCAGCAGCTTAATTAACGGAGTGCAAGAGACCCAGTACTTC.

This rearrangement joins TRBV7-9 to TRBJ1-2, with D unclear. Germline-derived CDR1 and CDR2 are SEHNR and FQNEAQ (reference sequence). With 2 bases removed from V and 2 bases from J, the gap between germline ends came to 12 bases. This CDR3 has 15 residues. The CDR3: CASSLIGGQNYGYTF. The CDR3 DNA reads TGTGCCAGCAGCTTAATAGGTGGGCAGAACTATGGCTACACCTTC.

The chain combines TRBV7-2 with TRBJ1-6, with D possibly TRBD1 on 5 matching bases. V gave up 7 bases and J gave up 10 bases, with 14 bases separating them. Germline V gene data show CDR1 as SGHTA and CDR2 as FQGNSA. The CDR3 is 13 residues long. CDR3 amino acids: CASTLGGPSPLHF. DNA for the CDR3: TGTGCCAGCACCTTGGGGGGACCCTCACCCCTCCACTTT.

This clone was detected only once. The chain carries TRBV4-1 and TRBJ2-3, with 8 bases that match TRBD2. After removal of 0 bases from V and 4 bases from J, the junction contained 9 bases not matched to a gene. The CDR3 totals 17 residues. Germline V CDR1 and CDR2: MGHRA, YSYEKL. CDR3 bases: TGCGCCAGCAGCCAAGAACTAAGCGCGGGAGGTTCAGATACGCAGTATTTT. This encodes CASSQELSAGGSDTQYF.

The J gene is TRBJ1-3, the V gene TRBV18; TRBD1 might be the D (5 bases). The CDR3 consists of 16 residues. The germline CDR1 and CDR2 sequences are KGHSH and LQKENI. Deletions cut 3 bases from V and 8 bases from J, with 20 bases between. As DNA, the CDR3 is TGTGCCAGCTCACCTCAACCGAGGCCAGGGAAAGACACCATATATTTT. Protein product: CASSPQPRPGKDTIYF. Full variable domain (rest looked up from reference TRBV18 and TRBJ1-3): NAGVMQNPRHLVRRRGQEARLRCSPMKGHSHVYWYRQLPEEGLKFMVYLQKENIIDESGMPKERFSAEFPKEGPSILRIQQVVRGDSAAYFCASSPQPRPGKDTIYFGEGSWLTVV.

The V and J genes are TRBV4-3 and TRBJ2-5; 9 bases line up with TRBD2. CDR3 length equals 17 residues. From germline, CDR1 is LGHNA and CDR2 YSLEER. The V segment lost 0 bases and the J segment 1 base; nucleotides outside the gene matches: 6. Written as DNA, the CDR3 is TGCGCCAGCAGCCAAGAAGTTTCACTAGCGGGCCAAGAGACCCAGTACTTC. Its protein product is CASSQEVSLAGQETQYF.

The V gene is TRBV28, the J gene TRBJ1-5; D is undetermined. V lost 1 base and J 6 bases, leaving 7 bases between the germline ends. The CDR3 runs 13 residues. Germline-derived CDR1 and CDR2 are MDHEN and SYDVKM. The chain's CDR3 is CASSLFVRQPQHF. For the CDR3, the DNA is TGTGCCAGCAGTTTATTCGTCCGTCAGCCCCAGCATTTT.

A note on this clone: One end of the junction fails to match germline, which may point to a read error. The chain joins TRBV5-1 to TRBJ1-6; D may be TRBD1 (5 bases). The CDR3 spans 15 residues. Germline V gene lookup returns CDR1 SGHRS and CDR2 YFSETQ. For the CDR3, the DNA is TGTGCCAGCAGCTTGGCCAGGGCAGTCAATTCACCCCTCCACTTT. It encodes CASSLARAVNSPLHF. The variable domain in full, with the rest retrieved from reference TRBV5-1 and TRBJ1-6, is KAGVTQTPRYLIKTRGQQVTLSCSPISGHRSVSWYQQTPGQGLQFLFEYFSETQRNKGNFPGRFSGRQFSNSRSEMNVSTLELGDSALYLCASSLARAVNSPLHFGNGTRLTVT.

This clone was seen a few times. The chain joins TRBV7-6 to TRBJ2-7, with D tentatively TRBD1 or TRBD2 (5 bases each). Trimming left V 5 bases short and J 4 bases short, with 21 bases between. The germline V gene encodes CDR1 SGHVS and CDR2 FNYEAQ. The CDR3 is made up of 16 amino acids. The CDR3 sequence: CASSARQWNTGYEQYF. CDR3 nucleotide sequence: TGTGCCAGCAGCGCCCGACAGTGGAATACGGGATACGAGCAGTACTTC.

The gene calls are TRBV27 and TRBJ2-5, with D tentatively TRBD1 (5 bases). V shed 2 bases and J shed 1 base, with 14 bases lying between them. The CDR3 length is 16 residues. CDR1 MNHEY and CDR2 SMNVEV come from the germline V gene (reference sequence). CDR3 in amino acids: CASSLRRQLVQETQYF. CDR3 sequence (DNA): TGTGCCAGCAGTTTACGGCGACAGCTAGTCCAAGAGACCCAGTACTTC.

The chain recombines TRBV9 with TRBJ1-5; 9 bases match TRBD1. V gave up 3 bases and J gave up 6 bases; unmatched junction bases: 7. CDR1 and CDR2 (germline): SGDLS, YYNGEE. This CDR3 is built from 15 residues. The CDR3 DNA reads TGTGCCAGCAGCGCCACAGGGGGCGCCGGTCAGCCCCAGCATTTT. Translating it yields CASSATGGAGQPQHF.

CDR3 loop: CSVDRALDTEAFF. The CDR3 bases are TGCAGCGTTGACAGGGCACTCGACACTGAAGCTTTCTTT. This chain uses TRBV29-1 with TRBJ1-1; TRBD1 is a possible D gene (5 bases). V was trimmed by 3 bases and J by 3 bases, leaving 11 bases between them. The CDR3 extends over 13 amino acids. In germline, CDR1 is SQVTM, CDR2 ANQGSEA.

The rearrangement uses TRBV28 and TRBJ2-7, with a possible D match to TRBD2 (5 bases). This CDR3 region has 14 residues. Germline CDR1 MDHEN, CDR2 SYDVKM. V lost 5 bases to trimming and J lost 5 bases, with 16 bases between them. CDR3 sequence: CASSVPEAANEQYF. CDR3 DNA: TGTGCCAGCAGTGTCCCGGAGGCAGCGAACGAGCAGTACTTC.